The sequence of this T cell receptor (beta chain) was determined in a study of graft-versus-host responses after intestinal transplantation. Across the study: Each recipient received a multivisceral, liver-intestinal, or isolated intestinal graft. Every one of the recipients received anti-thymocyte globulin induction and afterwards took tacrolimus and steroids for around 3 years. Study findings and constraints: Graft-versus-host to host-versus-graft clonal ratios in allografts were high in patients with graft-donor T cell macrochimerism. Recipient-marrow GvH clones were detected, some having first appeared in ileum or blood.

Sequenced by immunoSEQ multiplex PCR; TCRdb stores in-frame clones only, minus some. The sample yields about 20,000 clones, approximately 46% seen once. This clonotype was obtained from a human patient who received an intestinal transplant. This specimen consisted of alloreactive CD4+ T cells from a mixed lymphocyte reaction culture, obtained before intestinal transplant. As to subset: CFSE-low proliferating T cells sorted from roughly six-day pre-transplant mixed lymphocyte reaction (GvH or HvG direction).

The CDR3 loop reads CASMEFSLTDTQYF. Written as DNA, the CDR3 is TGTGCCAGCATGGAGTTTTCACTCACAGATACGCAGTATTTT. The chain is built from TRBV2 and TRBJ2-3; D not resolved. This CDR3 has 14 residues. Germline-derived CDR1 and CDR2 are SNHLY and FYNNEI. Trimming removed 7 bases at V and 2 bases at J, with 13 bases between.